The source of this T cell receptor beta chain is a study of blood T cell repertoires in COVID-19. Study details: The study drew acute and convalescent COVID-19 samples from the United States, Italy and Spain. In each case, the material was cDNA or gDNA derived from T cells, B-cell-depleted T cells, or PBMCs.

Losses at the gene ends were 7 bases for V and 7 bases for J; bases not matched to a gene: 4. CDR1 and CDR2 (germline): SNHLY, FYNNEI. The CDR3 is 12 residues long. As originally analysed: Reference gene primer amplification gave estimated nucleated cell counts. Method: immunoSEQ multiplex PCR; TCRdb's copy keeps in-frame clones and lacks some. Clonal size and the V and J genes are those of that table, whereas D and trimming came from the DNA. The table lists around 50,000 clones, around 90% of them singletons. This TCR was sampled from a human donor in a cohort sampled during active COVID-19. The rearrangement uses TRBV2 and TRBJ2-1, with TRBD1 matching 7 bases. Sequenced: peripheral blood. This CDR3 reads CASTLTGNEQFF. CDR3 bases: TGTGCCAGCACCTTGACAGGGAATGAGCAGTTCTTC.